The T cell receptor beta chain under discussion was sequenced for a study of long-term antiretroviral therapy in people with HIV. It was version v3.0 of the immunoSEQ assay that was run at survey level. The data were produced by immunoSEQ multiplex PCR, yet TCRdb's version contains in-frame clones alone and is incomplete. The sample consists of 35,000 or so clones, roughly 93% of them appearing once. Study observations and caveats: Subsequent to ART, diversity was augmented yet persisted below that of transplant donor controls. Someone took the blood between the mid-2000s and the late 2010s, maybe while older ART regimens were in use.

From each donor, at least one pre-ART PBMC sample and at least two post-ART PBMC samples were obtained. A remark on this clone: Its antigen remains unknown.

Trimming shortened V by 8 bases and J by 7 bases, and 21 bases separated the two germline ends. The CDR3 extends over 14 amino acids. Germline V gene lookup returns CDR1 MNHEY and CDR2 SMNVEV (reference sequence). The chain couples TRBV27 to TRBJ2-7; D perhaps matches TRBD1 (6 bases). The sequencing here drew on unsorted PBMCs, taken 4.1 years after starting antiretroviral therapy. This receptor was obtained from a woman between 50 and 59 years old with HIV. The CDR3 here is CASRPRGTRVEQYF. Here the CDR3 DNA reads TGTGCCAGCCGCCCCAGGGGCACTAGGGTTGAGCAGTACTTC.